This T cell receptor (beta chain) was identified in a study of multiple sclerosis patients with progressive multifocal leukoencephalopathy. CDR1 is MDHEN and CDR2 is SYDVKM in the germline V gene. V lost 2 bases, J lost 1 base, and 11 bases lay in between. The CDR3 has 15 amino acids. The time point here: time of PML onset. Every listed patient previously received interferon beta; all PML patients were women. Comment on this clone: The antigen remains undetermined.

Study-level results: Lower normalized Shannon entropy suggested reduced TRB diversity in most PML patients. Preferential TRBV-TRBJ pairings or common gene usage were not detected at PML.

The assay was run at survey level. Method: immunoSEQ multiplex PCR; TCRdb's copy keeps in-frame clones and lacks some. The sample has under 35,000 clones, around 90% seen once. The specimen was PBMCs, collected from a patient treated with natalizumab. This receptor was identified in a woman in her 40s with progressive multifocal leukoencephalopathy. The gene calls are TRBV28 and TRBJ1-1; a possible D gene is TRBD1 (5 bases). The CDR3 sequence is CASSLGGAPNTEAFF. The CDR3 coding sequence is TGTGCCAGCAGTTTAGGAGGGGCACCGAACACTGAAGCTTTCTTT.